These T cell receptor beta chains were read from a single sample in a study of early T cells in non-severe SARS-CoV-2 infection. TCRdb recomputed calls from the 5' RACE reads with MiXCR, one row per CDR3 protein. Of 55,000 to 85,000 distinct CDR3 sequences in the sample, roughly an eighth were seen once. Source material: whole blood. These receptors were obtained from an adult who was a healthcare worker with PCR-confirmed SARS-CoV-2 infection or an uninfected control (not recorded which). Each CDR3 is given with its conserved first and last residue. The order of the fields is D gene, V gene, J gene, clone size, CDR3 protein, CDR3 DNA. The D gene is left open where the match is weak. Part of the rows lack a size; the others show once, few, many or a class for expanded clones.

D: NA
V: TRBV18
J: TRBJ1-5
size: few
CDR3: CASSQGVPNQPQHF
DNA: TGTGCCAGCTCACAGGGTGTACCTAATCAGCCCCAGCATTTT

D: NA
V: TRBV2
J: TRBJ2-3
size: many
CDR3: CASSLQGATDTQYF
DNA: TGTGCCAGCAGCCTACAGGGAGCCACAGATACGCAGTATTTT

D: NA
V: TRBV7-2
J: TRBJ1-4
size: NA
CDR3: CASSLSGGGNEKLFF
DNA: TGTGCCAGCAGCTTATCGGGGGGCGGAAATGAAAAACTGTTTTTT

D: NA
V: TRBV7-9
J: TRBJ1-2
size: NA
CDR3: CASSLTGAPTYGYTF
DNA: TGTGCCAGCAGCTTGACCGGGGCCCCAACCTATGGCTACACCTTC

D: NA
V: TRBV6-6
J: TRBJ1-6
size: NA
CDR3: CASTTGLSSPLHF
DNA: TGTGCCAGTACCACGGGACTTAGTTCACCCCTCCACTTT

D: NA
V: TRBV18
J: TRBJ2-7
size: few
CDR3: CASSFAGPLSYEQYF
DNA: TGTGCCAGCTCCTTCGCGGGGCCTCTTTCCTACGAGCAGTACTTC

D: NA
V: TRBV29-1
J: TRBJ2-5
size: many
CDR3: CSGWNRFQETQYF
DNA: TGCAGCGGGTGGAACAGGTTCCAAGAGACCCAGTACTTC

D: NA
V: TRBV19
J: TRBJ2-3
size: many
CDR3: CASGGRITDTQYF
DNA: TGTGCCAGCGGGGGTCGGATAACAGATACGCAGTATTTT

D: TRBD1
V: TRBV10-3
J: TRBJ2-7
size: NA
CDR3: CASGQEGYEQYF
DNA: TGTGCCTCGGGACAGGAGGGCTACGAGCAGTACTTC

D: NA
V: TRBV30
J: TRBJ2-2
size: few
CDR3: CAWSPADPAGELFF
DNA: TGTGCCTGGAGTCCCGCGGACCCAGCCGGGGAGCTGTTTTTT

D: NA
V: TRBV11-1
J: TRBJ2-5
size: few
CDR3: CASWNRGTQYF
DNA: TGTGCCAGCTGGAACCGTGGGACCCAGTACTTC

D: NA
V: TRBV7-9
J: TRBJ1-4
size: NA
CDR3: CASSFWAGSREKLFF
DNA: TGTGCCAGCAGCTTCTGGGCAGGGTCGCGTGAAAAACTGTTTTTT

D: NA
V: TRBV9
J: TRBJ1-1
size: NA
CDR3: CASSVAGQIMNTEAFF
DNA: TGTGCCAGCAGCGTAGCAGGACAGATAATGAACACTGAAGCTTTCTTT

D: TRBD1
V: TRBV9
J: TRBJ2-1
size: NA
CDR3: CASSVVGQGKEQFF
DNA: TGTGCCAGCAGCGTAGTCGGACAGGGAAAGGAGCAGTTCTTC

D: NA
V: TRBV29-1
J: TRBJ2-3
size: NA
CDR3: CSTKQDTQYF
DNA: TGTTCCACGAAACAGGATACGCAGTATTTT

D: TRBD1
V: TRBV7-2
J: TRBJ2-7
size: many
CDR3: CASSVEIRGPYEQYF
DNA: TGTGCCAGCAGTGTAGAGATCAGGGGGCCGTACGAGCAGTACTTC

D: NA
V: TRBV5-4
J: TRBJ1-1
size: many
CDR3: CASSSTDGPEAFF
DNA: TGTGCCAGCAGCTCCACGGACGGACCTGAAGCTTTCTTT

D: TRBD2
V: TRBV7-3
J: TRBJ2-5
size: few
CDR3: CASSYFGGGQETQYF
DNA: TGTGCCAGCAGCTACTTTGGGGGAGGGCAGGAGACCCAGTACTTC

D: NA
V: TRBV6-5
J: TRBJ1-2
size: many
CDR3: CASSPGMGDGYTF
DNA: TGTGCCAGCAGCCCTGGGATGGGGGATGGCTACACCTTC

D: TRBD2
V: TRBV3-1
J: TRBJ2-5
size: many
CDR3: CASSQEAGYQETQYF
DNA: TGTGCCAGCAGCCAAGAAGCGGGGTACCAAGAGACCCAGTACTTC

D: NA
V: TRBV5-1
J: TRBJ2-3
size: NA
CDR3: CASSSPMADTQYF
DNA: TGCGCCAGCAGCTCACCGATGGCAGATACGCAGTATTTT

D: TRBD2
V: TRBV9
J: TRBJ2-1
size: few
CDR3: CASSVLAGPHNEQFF
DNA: TGTGCCAGCAGCGTACTAGCGGGGCCTCACAATGAGCAGTTCTTC

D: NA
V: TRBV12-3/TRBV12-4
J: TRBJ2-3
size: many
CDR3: CASSPLEDRSTDTQYF
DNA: TGTGCCAGCAGTCCTTTAGAGGACCGTAGCACAGATACGCAGTATTTT

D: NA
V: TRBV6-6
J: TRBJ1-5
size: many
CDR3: CALNLPPRVRGQPQHF
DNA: TGTGCCCTTAACCTCCCCCCGAGGGTCAGGGGCCAGCCCCAGCATTTT

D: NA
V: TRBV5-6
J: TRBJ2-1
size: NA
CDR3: CASAATASGDEQFF
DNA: TGTGCCAGCGCCGCGACTGCGTCCGGCGATGAGCAGTTCTTC

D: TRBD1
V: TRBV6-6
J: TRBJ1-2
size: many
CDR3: CASSTGTAYGYTF
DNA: TGTGCCAGCAGCACTGGGACAGCCTATGGCTACACCTTC

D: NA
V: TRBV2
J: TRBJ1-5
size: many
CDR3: CASSQGNQPQHF
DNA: TGTGCCAGCAGTCAGGGCAATCAGCCCCAGCATTTT

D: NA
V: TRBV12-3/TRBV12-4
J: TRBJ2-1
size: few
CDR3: CASRRDGSYNEQFF
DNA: TGTGCCAGCAGACGGGACGGGTCCTACAATGAGCAGTTCTTC

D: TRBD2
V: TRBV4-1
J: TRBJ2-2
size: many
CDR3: CASSQAGSGSATGELFF
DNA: TGCGCCAGCAGCCAAGCGGGCAGCGGGAGTGCCACCGGGGAGCTGTTTTTT

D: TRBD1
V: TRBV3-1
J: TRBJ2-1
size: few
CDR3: CASSHLGQGLYNEQFF
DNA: TGTGCCAGCAGCCACCTAGGACAGGGACTCTACAATGAGCAGTTCTTC

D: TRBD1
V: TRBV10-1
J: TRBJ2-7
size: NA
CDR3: CASSEPGQGAEQYF
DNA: TGCGCCAGCAGTGAGCCCGGACAGGGGGCCGAGCAGTACTTC

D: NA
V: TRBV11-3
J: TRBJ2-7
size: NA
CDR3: CASSLFRGTAYEQYF
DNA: TGTGCCAGCAGCTTATTCCGGGGGACGGCGTACGAGCAGTACTTC

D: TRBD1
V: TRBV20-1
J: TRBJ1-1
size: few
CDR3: CSARDGQGKNTEAFF
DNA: TGCAGTGCTAGAGATGGACAGGGGAAGAACACTGAAGCTTTCTTT

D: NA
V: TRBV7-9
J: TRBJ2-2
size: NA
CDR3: CASSLVADANTGELFF
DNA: TGTGCCAGCAGCTTAGTTGCGGACGCGAACACCGGGGAGCTGTTTTTT

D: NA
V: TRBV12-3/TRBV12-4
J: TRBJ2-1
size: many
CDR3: CASSRGAGIAYNEQFF
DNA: TGTGCCAGCAGTCGGGGGGCAGGGATTGCCTACAATGAGCAGTTCTTC

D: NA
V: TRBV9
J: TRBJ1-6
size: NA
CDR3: CASSEGPQGSNSPLHF
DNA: TGTGCTTCCAGCGAGGGGCCCCAGGGGAGCAATTCACCCCTCCACTTT

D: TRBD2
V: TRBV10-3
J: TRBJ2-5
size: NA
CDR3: CASRIAGGETQYF
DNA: TGTGCCTCCAGGATAGCGGGAGGAGAGACCCAGTACTTC

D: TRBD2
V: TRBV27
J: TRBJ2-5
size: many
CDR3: CASSVLTSGGASETQYF
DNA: TGTGCCAGCAGTGTCCTGACTAGCGGGGGGGCGTCAGAGACCCAGTACTTC

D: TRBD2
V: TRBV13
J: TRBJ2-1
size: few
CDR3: CASSSMTSGFYNEQFF
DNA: TGTGCCAGCAGCTCGATGACTAGCGGGTTCTACAATGAGCAGTTCTTC

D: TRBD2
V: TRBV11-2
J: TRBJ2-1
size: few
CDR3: CASSPRPREGEQFF
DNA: TGTGCCAGCAGCCCCCGTCCCCGGGAGGGTGAGCAGTTCTTC

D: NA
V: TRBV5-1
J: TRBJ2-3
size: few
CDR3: CASSAIQGPDTQYF
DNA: TGCGCCAGCAGCGCAATACAGGGACCAGATACGCAGTATTTT

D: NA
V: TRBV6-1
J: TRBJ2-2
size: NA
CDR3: CASSDWPTGELFF
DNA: TGTGCCAGCAGTGATTGGCCTACCGGGGAGCTGTTTTTT